The 26 T cell receptor beta chains given below trace back to one sample, sequenced in a study of graft-versus-host responses after intestinal transplantation. Their antigens are not known. Repertoires were generated with immunoSEQ multiplex PCR, while TCRdb's copy carries only in-frame clones and drops some. The table lists 75,000 to 100,000 clones, around four fifths of them singletons, with 17% in the top ten. The sequences come from unstimulated CD8+ T cells sorted from spleen or lymph node cells, collected before intestinal transplant. These receptors came from a human donor who received an intestinal transplant.

The V gene is TRBV4-1, the J gene TRBJ2-3, with D tentatively TRBD1 (5 bases). CDR1 is MGHRA, CDR2 YSYEKL, per germline. The CDR3 has 15 residues. Trimming shortened V by 0 bases and J by 0 bases, and 7 bases separated the two germline ends. The CDR3 region is CASSQDRGSTDTQYF. The CDR3 region has the DNA TGCGCCAGCAGCCAAGATAGGGGCAGCACAGATACGCAGTATTTT.

This chain joins TRBV5-1 and TRBJ2-3, with D hard to call. Trimming stripped 2 bases from V and 2 bases from J, with 6 bases between. This CDR3 has 13 amino acids. Germline-derived CDR1 and CDR2 are SGHRS and YFSETQ. The CDR3: CASSLIPTDTQYF. CDR3 bases: TGCGCCAGCAGCTTAATTCCCACAGATACGCAGTATTTT.

The genes are TRBV13 and TRBJ2-5; 8 bases are a match to TRBD1. Trimming cost V 4 bases and J 1 base; bases outside gene matches: 5. The CDR3 is 15 amino acids. CDR1 and CDR2 from the germline V gene are PRHDT and FYEKMQ (reference sequence). CDR3 loop: CASSSGQVVQETQYF. CDR3 DNA: TGTGCCAGCAGCTCGGGACAGGTGGTCCAAGAGACCCAGTACTTC.

CDR3 protein: CASSPGVAGGYEQYF. CDR3 coding DNA: TGTGCCAGCAGCCCAGGGGTAGCGGGAGGCTACGAGCAGTACTTC. This rearrangement joins TRBV6-5 to TRBJ2-7, with 10 bases fitting TRBD2. Per germline, CDR1 MNHEY and CDR2 SVGAGI. The trim removed 6 bases at V and 3 bases at J, leaving 8 bases unmatched. The CDR3 totals 15 residues.

The chain couples TRBV10-3 to TRBJ1-5, with 9 bases aligning to TRBD1. This CDR3 region has 13 residues. J was trimmed by 6 bases and V by 9 bases; bases with no gene match: 6. Per germline, CDR1 ENHRY and CDR2 SYGVKD. This CDR3 reads CAMGQGPSQPQHF. The CDR3 DNA reads as TGTGCCATGGGACAGGGCCCGTCTCAGCCCCAGCATTTT.

CDR3 loop: CASSQEAVPKSYEQYF. In DNA, the CDR3 is TGTGCCAGCAGCCAGGAAGCAGTCCCGAAAAGCTACGAGCAGTACTTC. The chain recombines TRBV11-2 with TRBJ2-7; D is undetermined. From germline, CDR1 is SGHAT and CDR2 FQNNGV. Trimming left V 5 bases short and J 3 bases short, with 20 bases between. The CDR3 covers 16 residues. Variable domain in full (rest from reference TRBV11-2 and TRBJ2-7): EAGVAQSPRYKIIEKRQSVAFWCNPISGHATLYWYQQILGQGPKLLIQFQNNGVVDDSQLPKDRFSAERLKGVDSTLKIQPAKLEDSAVYLCASSQEAVPKSYEQYFGPGTRLTVT.

The chain links TRBV27 to TRBJ1-5; D call uncertain. Germline V CDR1 and CDR2: MNHEY, SMNVEV (reference sequence). Trimming shortened V by 3 bases and J by 2 bases, and 2 bases separated the two germline ends. This CDR3 region has 12 residues. This CDR3 reads CASSFGNQPQHF. CDR3 nucleotide sequence: TGTGCCAGCAGTTTCGGCAATCAGCCCCAGCATTTT.

This clone was recorded once. The rearrangement links TRBV2 to TRBJ2-5; 7 bases align to TRBD1. The DNA end favors TRBJ2-7, so the J call may be wrong. CDR3 size: 12 residues. The V gene's germline CDR1 is SNHLY and CDR2 FYNNEI. This CDR3 reads CASSGQVYEQYF. In DNA, the CDR3 is TGTGCCAGCAGCGGACAGGTCTACGAGCAGTACTTC.

This chain connects TRBV7-6 to TRBJ1-1; unclear D gene. V was pared by 4 bases and J by 5 bases, with 35 bases between. The germline V gene encodes CDR1 SGHVS and CDR2 FNYEAQ. The CDR3 extends over 21 amino acids. For the CDR3, the DNA is TGTGCCAGCAGCTCTGCTATGGCCCATTTATTGAGAGGTCCCCGAAGGACTGAAGCTTTCTTT. This encodes CASSSAMAHLLRGPRRTEAFF.

The chain links TRBV28 to TRBJ1-5; a weak D match, TRBD1 (5 bases). V was trimmed by 5 bases and J by 0 bases, leaving 17 bases between them. CDR3 length: 17 amino acids. CDR1 and CDR2 from the germline V gene are MDHEN and SYDVKM. As DNA, the CDR3 is TGTGCCAGCAGTCGAGGCCGGGACCTCCATAGCAATCAGCCCCAGCATTTT. It yields the protein CASSRGRDLHSNQPQHF.

This chain links TRBV13 with TRBJ2-3; no definite D call. The CDR3 consists of 13 residues. Germline CDR1 and CDR2: PRHDT and FYEKMQ (reference sequence). The V end lost 0 bases, the J end lost 0 bases, and 1 base lay between the germline ends. CDR3 amino acids: CASSLGSTDTQYF. CDR3 DNA: TGTGCCAGCAGCTTAGGGAGCACAGATACGCAGTATTTT.

V usage is TRBV2 and J usage is TRBJ2-1; tentatively, D is TRBD2 (5 bases). The germline CDR1 and CDR2 sequences are SNHLY and FYNNEI. The CDR3 spans 15 residues. V was pared by 7 bases and J by 0 bases, with 13 bases between. The CDR3 here is CASKEEISSYNEQFF. CDR3 in DNA: TGTGCCAGCAAGGAGGAGATCAGCTCCTACAATGAGCAGTTCTTC.

The V gene is TRBV9, the J gene TRBJ1-2; 8 nucleotides line up with TRBD1. CDR3 length: 15 amino acids. The V and J ends lost 2 bases and 3 bases, in that order; junction bases with no gene match: 6. CDR1 is SGDLS and CDR2 is YYNGEE in the germline V gene. CDR3 loop: CASSVGQDGDYGYTF. For the CDR3, the DNA is TGTGCCAGCAGCGTGGGACAGGACGGGGACTATGGCTACACCTTC.

The rearrangement links TRBV4-1 to TRBJ2-1, with 12 positions matching TRBD1. This CDR3 is built from 16 residues. The junction had 9 bases not matched to a gene; V was cut back by 4 bases and J by 8 bases. Germline CDR1 is MGHRA and CDR2 is YSYEKL. CDR3 region: CASSLAGTGGMDEQFF. The DNA for the CDR3 is TGCGCCAGCAGCCTAGCCGGGACAGGGGGCATGGATGAGCAGTTCTTC.

This clone was detected only a few times. This chain uses TRBV27 with TRBJ2-7; the D gene is possibly TRBD1 (5 bases). Germline V gene sequence: CDR1 MNHEY, CDR2 SMNVEV (reference sequence). Deletions cut 5 bases from V and 0 bases from J, with 8 bases between. CDR3 length equals 13 residues. CDR3 in amino acids: CASSIGHSYEQYF. The DNA of the CDR3 is TGTGCCAGCAGTATCGGACACTCCTACGAGCAGTACTTC.

The V call is TRBV6-1, the J call TRBJ1-1; D is undetermined. Deletions cut 2 bases from V and 0 bases from J, with 10 bases between. The CDR3 contains 15 residues. Germline V gene lookup returns CDR1 MNHNS and CDR2 SASEGT. For the CDR3, the DNA is TGTGCCAGCAGTGAATACAAGCCGGTGAACACTGAAGCTTTCTTT. It specifies CASSEYKPVNTEAFF.

The J gene is TRBJ2-1, the V gene TRBV6-5, with D unclear. With 0 bases removed from V and 4 bases from J, the gap between germline ends came to 13 bases. The germline CDR1 and CDR2 sequences are MNHEY and SVGAGI. The CDR3 loop spans 16 amino acids. The CDR3: CASSYSMADLYNEQFF. The CDR3 DNA follows: TGTGCCAGCAGTTACTCGATGGCGGATCTTTACAATGAGCAGTTCTTC.

This chain joins TRBV9 and TRBJ2-3; 10 bases map to TRBD2. V lost 0 bases, J lost 5 bases, and 3 bases stayed unmatched. Germline lookup yields CDR1 SGDLS and CDR2 YYNGEE. The CDR3 has 15 residues. CDR3 in amino acids: CASSVGASGRDTQYF. CDR3 nucleotide sequence: TGTGCCAGCAGCGTAGGTGCTAGCGGGAGAGATACGCAGTATTTT. Full variable domain (missing parts from reference TRBV9 and TRBJ2-3): DSGVTQTPKHLITATGQRVTLRCSPRSGDLSVYWYQQSLDQGLQFLIQYYNGEERAKGNILERFSAQQFPDLHSELNLSSLELGDSALYFCASSVGASGRDTQYFGPGTRLTVL.

This sequence joins TRBV30 and TRBJ2-2; D is ambiguous. CDR3 length equals 13 residues. V lost 2 bases, J lost 3 bases, and 7 bases lay in between. In germline, CDR1 is GTSNPN, CDR2 SVGIG (reference sequence). This CDR3 is CAWSLVDTGELFF. The CDR3 nucleotides are TGTGCCTGGAGTCTAGTCGACACCGGGGAGCTGTTTTTT.

J is TRBJ2-1 and V is TRBV7-9; D is undetermined. The germline V gene encodes CDR1 SEHNR and CDR2 FQNEAQ (reference sequence). V was cut by 5 bases and J by 6 bases, with 11 bases left in between. The CDR3 length is 13 residues. CDR3 sequence (DNA): TGTGCCAGCAGCACACCCCTGAGCAATGAGCAGTTCTTC. Residues: CASSTPLSNEQFF.

This chain joins TRBV6-5 and TRBJ2-3; D gene uncertain. The CDR3 consists of 13 residues. With 0 bases removed from V and 10 bases from J, the gap between germline ends came to 11 bases. Germline CDR1 and CDR2: MNHEY and SVGAGI. The CDR3 DNA reads as TGTGCCAGCAGTTACTCGATCAGTCGGCCGCAGTATTTT. Protein sequence: CASSYSISRPQYF.

The gene calls are TRBV9 and TRBJ2-2; 8 positions agree with TRBD2. The CDR3 totals 15 residues. CDR1 SGDLS and CDR2 YYNGEE come from the germline V gene. The ends lost 4 bases at V and 6 bases at J; junction bases unmatched: 8. CDR3 DNA: TGTGCCAGCAGCCCCTGGACTAGCAAGTCCGGGGAGCTGTTTTTT. Amino acids: CASSPWTSKSGELFF.

J is TRBJ2-7 and V is TRBV7-8, with no clear D. V lost 3 bases and J lost 4, with 19 bases in between. CDR3 length: 16 residues. CDR1 and CDR2 (germline): SGHVS, FQNEAQ. The DNA of the CDR3 is TGTGCCAGCAGCTTCTCTCGGACCCCCCTTTTTTACGAGCAGTACTTC. The encoded protein is CASSFSRTPLFYEQYF.

The rearrangement links TRBV7-9 to TRBJ2-2; 7 bases are shared with TRBD1. This CDR3 spans 15 amino acids. The trim removed 3 bases at V and 6 bases at J, leaving 7 bases unmatched. The germline CDR1 and CDR2 sequences are SEHNR and FQNEAQ (reference sequence). In nucleotides, the CDR3 is TGTGCCAGCAGCTTGGGTTACAGGGGTGCCGGGGAGCTGTTTTTT. Its protein is CASSLGYRGAGELFF. Combining the CDR3 with reference TRBV7-9 and TRBJ2-2 gives the whole variable domain DTGVSQNPRHKITKRGQNVTFRCDPISEHNRLYWYRQTLGQGPEFLTYFQNEAQLEKSRLLSDRFSAERPKGSFSTLEIQRTEQGDSAMYLCASSLGYRGAGELFFGEGSRLTVL.

In this sample, this clone turned up once. CDR3 coding DNA: TGTGCCAGCAGGCACGGGACCTTCTATAATTCACCCCTCCACTTT. It codes for CASRHGTFYNSPLHF. The chain combines TRBV6-6 with TRBJ1-6, with D possibly TRBD1 on 5 matching bases. CDR3 length equals 15 residues. The V end lost 6 bases, the J end lost 3 bases, and 12 bases lay between the germline ends. Germline V lookup: CDR1 MNHNY, CDR2 SVGAGI (reference sequence).

The chain links TRBV30 to TRBJ1-2; D is uncertain. The V gene lost 3 bases and the J gene lost 4 bases, with 6 bases spanning the gap. Germline V lookup: CDR1 GTSNPN, CDR2 SVGIG (reference sequence). This CDR3 spans 11 amino acids. In DNA form, the CDR3 reads TGTGCCTGGAGGGGTTCCTATGGCTACACCTTC. It yields the protein CAWRGSYGYTF.